The source of this TCR beta chain is a study of blood T cell repertoires in COVID-19 (dated by TCRdb to about 2020). Describing the broader study: Samples covering the acute and convalescent phases of COVID-19 were provided by collaborators in the United States, Italy and Spain. The material from the prospective study consisted of cDNA or gDNA derived from T cells, B-cell-depleted T cells, or PBMCs. Subjects who had been exposed to COVID-19, were actively infected with it, or had recovered from it provided the deeply sampled blood TCRbeta repertoires that made up the dataset. The repertoires were made available in a free public database intended to serve as a resource for research on the immune response to SARS-CoV-2. The samples were drawn from the first 160 participants of the ongoing ImmuneRACE study and from roughly 1,300 subjects provided by 6 global collaborators. Sample metadata almost always included a de-identified subject ID, COVID-19 status, age in years and sex. Where available, HLA class I and class II types were taken from metadata supplied by the sample provider and were not determined by assay-based typing. The research as a whole found: The amount of clinical and demographic metadata varied by source and participant and was provided uncurated.

Worth noting for this clone: Its antigen is currently not known. No per-base quality is available; no much larger clone lies one base away.

In the prospective study, participants were roughly 18 to 100 years old, resided in 24 geographic areas of the United States, and were enrolled through a virtual design. In the prospective study, cohorts were assigned on the basis of participant-reported clinical history obtained from a screening survey and a study questionnaire. ImmuneRACE Cohort 3 recovered participants were defined by two consecutive negative NP/OP PCR tests, healthcare professional clearance, or symptom resolution. Mobile phlebotomists in the prospective study collected whole blood, serum and a nasopharyngeal or oropharyngeal swab from every participant. Prospective study participants could optionally give additional blood draws and questionnaires over an approximately two-month period. Blood samples from the prospective study were shipped frozen or at room temperature prior to DNA extraction. The immunoSEQ Assay, a bias-controlled multiplex PCR, was used to amplify TCRbeta CDR3 regions from genomic DNA. The study's processing was this. The number of nucleated cells in each sample was estimated by amplification of reference gene primers within the assay. To quantify the absolute abundance of each unique TCRbeta CDR3 rearrangement, sequence reads were collapsed and filtered. Productive Simpson clonality was computed per sample as the square root of Simpson's diversity index over productive rearrangements. TCRdb retrieved this table from immuneACCESS and kept in-frame rearrangements only. Not all clones are present; in checked studies, unresolved V genes account for under half, and no reason is known for the remainder. That table furnishes V, J and clone size, whereas the DNA furnished D and trimming. The sample table shows 200,000 to 300,000 clones, and 70% to 90% are seen once. Roughly 1.7% of the sample lies in the top ten.

CDR1 and CDR2, looked up from the germline V gene, are SGHTA and FQGNSA. Trimming takes 1 base from V and 4 bases from J, and the germline ends sit 4 bases apart. Measured from the cysteine to the phenylalanine, the CDR3 is 13 residues long. The kept DNA is CDR3 alone, 39 bases in frame from the first base. Recombination connected TRBV7-2 to TRBJ1-4, with no reliable assignment of the D segment. Sequencing was performed on PBMCs or T cells enriched from blood (not recorded which). This sequence was found in a man aged 35-49 years who had recovered from COVID-19. Here is the DNA: TGTGCCAGCAGCTTAGTAGTTAATGAAAAACTGTTTTTT. This encodes CASSLVVNEKLFF.